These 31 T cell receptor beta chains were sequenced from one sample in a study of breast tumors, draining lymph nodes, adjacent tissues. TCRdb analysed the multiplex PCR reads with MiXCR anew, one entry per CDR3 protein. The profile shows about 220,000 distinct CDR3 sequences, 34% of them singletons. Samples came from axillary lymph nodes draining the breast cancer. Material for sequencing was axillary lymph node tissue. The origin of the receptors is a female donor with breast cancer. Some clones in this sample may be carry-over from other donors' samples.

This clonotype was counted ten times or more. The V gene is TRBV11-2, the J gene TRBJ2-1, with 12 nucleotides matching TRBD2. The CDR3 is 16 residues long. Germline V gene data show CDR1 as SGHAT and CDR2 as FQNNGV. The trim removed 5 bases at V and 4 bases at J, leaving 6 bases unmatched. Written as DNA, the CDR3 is TGTGCCAGCAGCCTGACTAGCGGGAGTACGTACAATGAGCAGTTCTTC. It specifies CASSLTSGSTYNEQFF.

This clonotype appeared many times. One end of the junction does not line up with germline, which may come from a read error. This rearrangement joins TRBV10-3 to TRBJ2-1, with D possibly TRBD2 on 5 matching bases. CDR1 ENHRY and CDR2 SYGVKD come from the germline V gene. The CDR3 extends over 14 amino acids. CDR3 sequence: CATSWRTAYNEQFF. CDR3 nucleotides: TGTGCCACCAGTTGGAGGACGGCCTACAATGAGCAGTTCTTC.

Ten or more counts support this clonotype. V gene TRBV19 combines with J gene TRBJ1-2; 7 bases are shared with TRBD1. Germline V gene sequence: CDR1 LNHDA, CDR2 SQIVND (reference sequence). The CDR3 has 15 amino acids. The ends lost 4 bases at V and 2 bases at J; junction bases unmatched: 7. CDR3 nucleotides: TGTGCCAGTAGTACCTACACAGGGGTGAACTATGGCTACACCTTC. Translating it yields CASSTYTGVNYGYTF.

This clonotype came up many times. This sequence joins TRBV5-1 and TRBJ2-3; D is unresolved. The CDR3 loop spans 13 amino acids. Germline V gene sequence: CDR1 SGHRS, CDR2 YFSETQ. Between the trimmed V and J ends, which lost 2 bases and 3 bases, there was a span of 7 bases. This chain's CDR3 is CASSFRDTDTQYF. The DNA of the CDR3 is TGCGCCAGCAGCTTTAGGGATACAGATACGCAGTATTTT. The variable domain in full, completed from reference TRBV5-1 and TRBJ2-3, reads KAGVTQTPRYLIKTRGQQVTLSCSPISGHRSVSWYQQTPGQGLQFLFEYFSETQRNKGNFPGRFSGRQFSNSRSEMNVSTLELGDSALYLCASSFRDTDTQYFGPGTRLTVL.

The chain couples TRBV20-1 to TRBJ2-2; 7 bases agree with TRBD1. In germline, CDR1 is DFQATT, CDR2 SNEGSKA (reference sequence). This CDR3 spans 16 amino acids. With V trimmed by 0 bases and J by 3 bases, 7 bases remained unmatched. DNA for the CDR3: TGCAGTGCTAGAGATACCGACAGGGACGACACCGGGGAGCTGTTTTTT. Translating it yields CSARDTDRDDTGELFF.

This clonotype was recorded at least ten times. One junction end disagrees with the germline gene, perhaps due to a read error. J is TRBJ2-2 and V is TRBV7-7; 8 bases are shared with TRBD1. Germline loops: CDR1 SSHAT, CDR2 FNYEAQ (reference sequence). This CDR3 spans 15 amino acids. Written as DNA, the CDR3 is TGTGCTAGCAGCTTAGGACAGGGAAGGACCGGGGAGCTGTTTTTT. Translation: CASSLGQGRTGELFF. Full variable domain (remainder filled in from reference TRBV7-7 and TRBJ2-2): GAGVSQSPRYKVTKRGQDVTLRCDPISSHATLYWYQQALGQGPEFLTYFNYEAQPDKSGLPSDRFSAERPEGSISTLTIQRTEQRDSAMYRCASSLGQGRTGELFFGEGSRLTVL.

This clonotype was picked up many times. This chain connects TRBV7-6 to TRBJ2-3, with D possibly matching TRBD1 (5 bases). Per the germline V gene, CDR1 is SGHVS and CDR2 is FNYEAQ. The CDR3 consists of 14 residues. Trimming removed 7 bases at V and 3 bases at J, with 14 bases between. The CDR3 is CASKAGPATDTQYF. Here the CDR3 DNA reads TGTGCCAGCAAGGCAGGGCCAGCAACAGATACGCAGTATTTT. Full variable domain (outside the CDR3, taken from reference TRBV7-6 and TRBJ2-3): GAGVSQSPRYKVTKRGQDVALRCDPISGHVSLYWYRQALGQGPEFLTYFNYEAQQDKSGLPNDRFSAERPEGSISTLTIQRTEQRDSAMYRCASKAGPATDTQYFGPGTRLTVL.

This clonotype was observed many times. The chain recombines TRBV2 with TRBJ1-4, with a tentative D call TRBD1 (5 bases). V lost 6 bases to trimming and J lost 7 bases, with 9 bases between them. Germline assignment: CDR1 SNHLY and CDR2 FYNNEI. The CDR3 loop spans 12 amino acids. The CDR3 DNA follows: TGTGCCAGCAGACGACAGACTGAAAAACTGTTTTTT. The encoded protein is CASRRQTEKLFF.

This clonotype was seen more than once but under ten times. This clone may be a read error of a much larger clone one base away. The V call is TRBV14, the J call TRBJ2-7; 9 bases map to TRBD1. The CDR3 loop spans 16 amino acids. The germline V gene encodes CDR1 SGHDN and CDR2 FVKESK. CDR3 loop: CASSQIMGQGSYAQYF. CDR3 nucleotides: TGTGCCAGCAGCCAAATAATGGGACAGGGATCCTACGCGCAGTACTTC.

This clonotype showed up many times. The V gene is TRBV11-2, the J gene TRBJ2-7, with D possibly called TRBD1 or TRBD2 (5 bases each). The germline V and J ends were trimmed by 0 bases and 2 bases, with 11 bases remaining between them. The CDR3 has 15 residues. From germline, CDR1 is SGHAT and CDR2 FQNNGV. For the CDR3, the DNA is TGTGCCAGCAGCTTAGAGGTTGGGGGTCCCTACGAGCAGTACTTC. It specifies CASSLEVGGPYEQYF. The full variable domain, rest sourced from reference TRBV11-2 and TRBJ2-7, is EAGVAQSPRYKIIEKRQSVAFWCNPISGHATLYWYQQILGQGPKLLIQFQNNGVVDDSQLPKDRFSAERLKGVDSTLKIQPAKLEDSAVYLCASSLEVGGPYEQYFGPGTRLTVT.

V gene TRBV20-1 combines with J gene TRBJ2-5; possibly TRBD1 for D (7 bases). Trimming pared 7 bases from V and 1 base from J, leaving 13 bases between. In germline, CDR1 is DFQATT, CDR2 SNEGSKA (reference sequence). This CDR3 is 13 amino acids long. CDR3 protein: CSEGGGPQETQYF. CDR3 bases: TGCAGTGAAGGAGGGGGCCCCCAAGAGACCCAGTACTTC.

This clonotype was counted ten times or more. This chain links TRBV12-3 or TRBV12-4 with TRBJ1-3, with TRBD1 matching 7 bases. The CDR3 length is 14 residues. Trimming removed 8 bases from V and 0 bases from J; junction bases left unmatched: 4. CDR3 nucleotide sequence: TGTGCCAGCCTAGACAGGGCCTCTGGAAACACCATATATTTT. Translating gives CASLDRASGNTIYF.

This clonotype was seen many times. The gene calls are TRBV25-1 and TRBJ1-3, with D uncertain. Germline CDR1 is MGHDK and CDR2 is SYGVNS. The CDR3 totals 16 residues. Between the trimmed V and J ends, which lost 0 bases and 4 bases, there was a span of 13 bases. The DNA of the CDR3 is TGTGCCAGCAGTGAATATGGAGGGAGTGGCGGAAACACCATATATTTT. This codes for CASSEYGGSGGNTIYF. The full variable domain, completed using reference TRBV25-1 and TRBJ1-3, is EADIYQTPRYLVIGTGKKITLECSQTMGHDKMYWYQQDPGMELHLIHYSYGVNSTEKGDLSSESTVSRIRTEHFPLTLESARPSHTSQYLCASSEYGGSGGNTIYFGEGSWLTVV.

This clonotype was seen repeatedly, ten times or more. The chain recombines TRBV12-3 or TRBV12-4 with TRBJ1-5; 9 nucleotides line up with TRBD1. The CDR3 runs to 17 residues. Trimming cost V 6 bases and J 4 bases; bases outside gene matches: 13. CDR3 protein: CASSFSKPGQGNQPQHF. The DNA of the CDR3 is TGTGCCAGCAGCTTTTCTAAGCCGGGACAGGGTAATCAGCCCCAGCATTTT.

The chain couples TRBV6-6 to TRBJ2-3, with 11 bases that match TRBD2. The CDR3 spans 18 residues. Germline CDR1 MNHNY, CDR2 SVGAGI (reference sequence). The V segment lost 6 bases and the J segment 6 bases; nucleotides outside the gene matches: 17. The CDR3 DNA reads TGTGCCAGCAGCTCCCAGACTAGCGGGGCGACCCGCAGGGATACGCAGTATTTT. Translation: CASSSQTSGATRRDTQYF.

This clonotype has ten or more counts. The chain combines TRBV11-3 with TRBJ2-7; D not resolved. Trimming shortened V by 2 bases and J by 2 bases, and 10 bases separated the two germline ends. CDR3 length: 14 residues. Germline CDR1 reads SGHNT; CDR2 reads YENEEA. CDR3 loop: CASSLLTGPYEQYF. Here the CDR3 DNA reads TGTGCCAGCAGCTTACTTACGGGCCCCTACGAGCAGTACTTC.

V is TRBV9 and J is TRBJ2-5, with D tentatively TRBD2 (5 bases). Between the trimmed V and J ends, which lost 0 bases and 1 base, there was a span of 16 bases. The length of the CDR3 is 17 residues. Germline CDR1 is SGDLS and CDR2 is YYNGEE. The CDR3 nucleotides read TGTGCCAGCAGCGTAGGTTTTGGGTACCGGGGCCAAGAGACCCAGTACTTC. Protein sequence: CASSVGFGYRGQETQYF.

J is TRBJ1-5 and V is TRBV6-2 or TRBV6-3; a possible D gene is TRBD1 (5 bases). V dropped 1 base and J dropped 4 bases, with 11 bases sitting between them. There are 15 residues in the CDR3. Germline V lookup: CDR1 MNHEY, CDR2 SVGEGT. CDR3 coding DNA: TGTGCCAGCAGTTACTACCGGGGCCCTAATCAGCCCCAGCATTTT. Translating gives CASSYYRGPNQPQHF.

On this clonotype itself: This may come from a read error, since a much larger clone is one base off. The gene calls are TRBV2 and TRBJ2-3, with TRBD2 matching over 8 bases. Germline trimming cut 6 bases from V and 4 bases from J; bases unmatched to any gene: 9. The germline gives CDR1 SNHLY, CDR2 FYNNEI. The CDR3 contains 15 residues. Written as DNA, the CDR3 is TGTGCCAGCAGGGGGGGGCGGGGGGACGCAGATACGCAGTATTTT. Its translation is CASRGGRGDADTQYF.

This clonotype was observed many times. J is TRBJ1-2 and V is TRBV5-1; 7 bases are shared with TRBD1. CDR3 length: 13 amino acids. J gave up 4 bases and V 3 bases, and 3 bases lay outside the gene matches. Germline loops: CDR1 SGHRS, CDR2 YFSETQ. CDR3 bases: TGCGCCAGCAGCTGGGGGACAGCCTATGGCTACACCTTC. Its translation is CASSWGTAYGYTF.

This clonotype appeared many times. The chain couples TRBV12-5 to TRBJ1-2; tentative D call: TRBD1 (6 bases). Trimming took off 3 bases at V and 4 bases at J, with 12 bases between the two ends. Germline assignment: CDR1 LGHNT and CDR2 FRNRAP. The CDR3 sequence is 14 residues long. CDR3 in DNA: TGTGCTAGTGGTTTCTGGGGGCATCGCTATGGCTACACCTTC. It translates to CASGFWGHRYGYTF.

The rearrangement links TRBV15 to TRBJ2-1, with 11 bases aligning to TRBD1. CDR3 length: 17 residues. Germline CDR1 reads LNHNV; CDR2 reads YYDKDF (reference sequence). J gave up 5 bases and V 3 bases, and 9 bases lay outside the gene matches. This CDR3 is CATSRGRTGGENNEQFF. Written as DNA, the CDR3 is TGTGCCACCAGCAGGGGAAGGACAGGGGGCGAGAACAATGAGCAGTTCTTC.

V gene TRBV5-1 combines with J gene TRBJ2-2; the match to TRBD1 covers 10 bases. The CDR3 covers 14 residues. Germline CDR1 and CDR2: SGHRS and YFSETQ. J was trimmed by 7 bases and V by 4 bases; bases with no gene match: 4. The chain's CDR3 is CASSRGQGDGELFF. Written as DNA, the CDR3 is TGCGCCAGCAGCCGCGGACAGGGGGACGGGGAGCTGTTTTTT.

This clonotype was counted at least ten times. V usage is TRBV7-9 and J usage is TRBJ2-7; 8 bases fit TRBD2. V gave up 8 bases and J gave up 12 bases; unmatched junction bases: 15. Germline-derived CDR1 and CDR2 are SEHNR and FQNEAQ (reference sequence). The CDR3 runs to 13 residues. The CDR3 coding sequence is TGTGCCAGCGGGGGTCCCGGGACTAGTCTTCCGTACTTC. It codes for CASGGPGTSLPYF.

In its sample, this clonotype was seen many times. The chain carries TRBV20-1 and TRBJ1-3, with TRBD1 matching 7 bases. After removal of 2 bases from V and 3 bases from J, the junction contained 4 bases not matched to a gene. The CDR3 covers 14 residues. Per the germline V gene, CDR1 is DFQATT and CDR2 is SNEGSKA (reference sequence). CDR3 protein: CSARSQGVGNTIYF. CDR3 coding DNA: TGCAGTGCTAGAAGTCAGGGGGTTGGAAACACCATATATTTT.

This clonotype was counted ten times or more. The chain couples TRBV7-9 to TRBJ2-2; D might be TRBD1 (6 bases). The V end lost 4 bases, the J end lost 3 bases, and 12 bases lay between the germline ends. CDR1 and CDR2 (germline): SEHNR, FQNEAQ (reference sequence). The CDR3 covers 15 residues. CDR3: CASSSEQGYTGELFF. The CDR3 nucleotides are TGTGCCAGCAGCTCCGAACAGGGTTACACCGGGGAGCTGTTTTTT.

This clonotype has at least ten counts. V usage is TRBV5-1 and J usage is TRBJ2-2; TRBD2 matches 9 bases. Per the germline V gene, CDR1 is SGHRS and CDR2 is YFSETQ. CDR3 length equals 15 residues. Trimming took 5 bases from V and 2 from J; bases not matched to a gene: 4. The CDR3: CASSLAGYNTGELFF. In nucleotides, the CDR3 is TGCGCCAGCAGTCTAGCGGGATATAACACCGGGGAGCTGTTTTTT. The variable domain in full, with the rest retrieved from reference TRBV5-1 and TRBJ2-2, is KAGVTQTPRYLIKTRGQQVTLSCSPISGHRSVSWYQQTPGQGLQFLFEYFSETQRNKGNFPGRFSGRQFSNSRSEMNVSTLELGDSALYLCASSLAGYNTGELFFGEGSRLTVL.

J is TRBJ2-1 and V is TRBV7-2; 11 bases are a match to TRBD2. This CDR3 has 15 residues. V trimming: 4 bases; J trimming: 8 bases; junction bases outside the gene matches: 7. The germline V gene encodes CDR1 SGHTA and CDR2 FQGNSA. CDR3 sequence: CASSSLAGGLDEQFF. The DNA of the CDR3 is TGTGCCAGCAGCTCCCTAGCGGGAGGTCTCGATGAGCAGTTCTTC. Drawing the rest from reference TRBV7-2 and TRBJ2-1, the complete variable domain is GAGVSQSPSNKVTEKGKDVELRCDPISGHTALYWYRQSLGQGLEFLIYFQGNSAPDKSGLPSDRFSAERTGGSVSTLTIQRTQQEDSAVYLCASSSLAGGLDEQFFGPGTRLTVL.

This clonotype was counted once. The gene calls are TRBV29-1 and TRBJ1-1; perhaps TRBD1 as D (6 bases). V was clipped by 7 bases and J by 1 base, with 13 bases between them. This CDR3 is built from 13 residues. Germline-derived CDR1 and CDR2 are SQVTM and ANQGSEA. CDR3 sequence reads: CSAPDRSNTEAFF. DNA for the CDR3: TGCAGCGCTCCGGACAGATCGAACACTGAAGCTTTCTTT.

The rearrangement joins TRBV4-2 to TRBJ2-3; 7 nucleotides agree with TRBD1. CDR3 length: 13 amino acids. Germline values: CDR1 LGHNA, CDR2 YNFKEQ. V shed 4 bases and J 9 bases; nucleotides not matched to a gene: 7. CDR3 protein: CASSPTGRGTQYF. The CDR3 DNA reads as TGTGCCAGCAGCCCCACGGGCAGGGGGACGCAGTATTTT.

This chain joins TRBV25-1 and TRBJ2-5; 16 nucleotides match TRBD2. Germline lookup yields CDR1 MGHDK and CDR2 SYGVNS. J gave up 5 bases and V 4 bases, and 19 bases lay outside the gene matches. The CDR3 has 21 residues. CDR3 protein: CASSGSSGLAGGPSKHETQYF. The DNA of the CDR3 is TGTGCCAGCAGTGGATCCTCGGGACTAGCGGGAGGGCCCTCCAAGCACGAGACCCAGTACTTC.